The 19 T cell receptor beta chains listed next were all sequenced from one sample in a study of identical twins. TCRdb fed the 5' RACE reads into MiXCR, producing one record per CDR3 protein. The sample includes a few hundred thousand distinct CDR3 sequences, 10% to 13% of them seen just once. Sample: memory T cells sorted from blood. These receptors all come from a man in his fifties or sixties in good health.

There are many counts of this clonotype. V is TRBV30 and J is TRBJ2-2, with D possibly TRBD2 on 5 matching bases. Germline values: CDR1 GTSNPN, CDR2 SVGIG (reference sequence). CDR3 length equals 14 residues. Trimming cost V 3 bases and J 2 bases, with 10 bases left between them. CDR3: CAWRGSYNTGELFF. In DNA, the CDR3 is TGTGCCTGGAGGGGGAGTTATAACACCGGGGAGCTGTTTTTT. Drawing the rest from reference TRBV30 and TRBJ2-2, the complete variable domain is SQTIHQWPATLVQPVGSPLSLECTVEGTSNPNLYWYRQAAGRGLQLLFYSVGIGQISSEVPQNLSASRPQDRQFILSSKKLLLSDSGFYLCAWRGSYNTGELFFGEGSRLTVL.

Many counts were recorded for this clonotype. The chain couples TRBV6-1 to TRBJ1-6; D is undetermined. The germline V gene has CDR1 MNHNS and CDR2 SASEGT. V gave up 5 bases and J gave up 4 bases, with 12 bases separating them. This CDR3 is 15 amino acids long. CDR3 DNA sequence: TGTGCCAGCAGTACCGGATCGATATATAATTCACCCCTCCACTTT. Its translation: CASSTGSIYNSPLHF.

This clonotype was observed many times. CDR3 sequence: CASSLGIGGNQPQHF. The CDR3 DNA sequence: TGTGCCAGCAGTTTGGGGATTGGGGGAAATCAGCCCCAGCATTTT. V and J are TRBV12-3 or TRBV12-4 and TRBJ1-5, with D possibly being TRBD1 (5 bases). The CDR3 length is 15 residues. With 3 bases removed from V and 4 bases from J, the gap between germline ends came to 13 bases.

The chain links TRBV15 to TRBJ2-6; perhaps TRBD1 as D (5 bases). The CDR3 consists of 18 residues. Trimming removed 5 bases from V and 0 bases from J, with 17 bases in between. CDR1 and CDR2 from the germline V gene are LNHNV and YYDKDF (reference sequence). Written as DNA, the CDR3 is TGTGCCACCAGCGACGTCGAGACAGACCTCTCTGGGGCCAACGTCCTGACTTTC. This translates into CATSDVETDLSGANVLTF.

A few counts support this clonotype. The chain has TRBV11-2 and TRBJ1-2; possibly TRBD1 for D (6 bases). CDR3 length: 13 residues. Between the trimmed V and J ends, which lost 2 bases and 8 bases, there was a span of 12 bases. CDR1 SGHAT and CDR2 FQNNGV come from the germline V gene. CDR3 nucleotide sequence: TGTGCCAGCAGCTTAATCCCCAGGGGCGGCTACACCTTC. Translation gives CASSLIPRGGYTF. The whole variable domain, filled in from reference TRBV11-2 and TRBJ1-2, reads EAGVAQSPRYKIIEKRQSVAFWCNPISGHATLYWYQQILGQGPKLLIQFQNNGVVDDSQLPKDRFSAERLKGVDSTLKIQPAKLEDSAVYLCASSLIPRGGYTFGSGTRLTVV.

This clonotype occurred a few times. This chain uses TRBV7-9 with TRBJ2-7; TRBD1 agrees at 11 bases. The V gene end was trimmed by 1 base and the J gene end by 4 bases; junction bases not matched to a gene: 3. In germline, CDR1 is SEHNR, CDR2 FQNEAQ (reference sequence). The CDR3 totals 15 residues. DNA of the CDR3: TGTGCCAGCAGCTTAGGCTGGGACAGGGGGTACGAGCAGTACTTC. This encodes CASSLGWDRGYEQYF.

This clonotype occurred many times. This chain uses TRBV7-2 with TRBJ2-7; TRBD1 matches 9 bases. The CDR3 totals 16 residues. Germline CDR1 and CDR2: SGHTA and FQGNSA. J was trimmed by 2 bases and V by 4 bases; bases with no gene match: 9. The CDR3 nucleotides are TGTGCCAGCAGCTCCCGTAAAGGACAGGGGACCTACGAGCAGTACTTC. Protein sequence: CASSSRKGQGTYEQYF.

This clonotype was picked up many times. The chain joins TRBV29-1 to TRBJ1-2; D is ambiguous. CDR3 length: 11 residues. CDR1 SQVTM and CDR2 ANQGSEA come from the germline V gene. V lost 8 bases, J lost 6 bases, and 13 bases lay in between. The CDR3 sequence: CSTLWRDGYTF. DNA for the CDR3: TGCAGCACGCTATGGCGGGATGGCTACACCTTC.

This clonotype was seen a handful of times. This chain joins TRBV5-5 and TRBJ2-3, with 7 bases that match TRBD2. Trimming cost V 4 bases and J 1 base; bases outside gene matches: 6. The CDR3 has 15 residues. The germline gives CDR1 SGHKS, CDR2 YYEKEE (reference sequence). CDR3 sequence: CASSVTSARTDTQYF. The CDR3 DNA sequence: TGTGCCAGCAGCGTTACTAGCGCCCGCACAGATACGCAGTATTTT.

This chain links TRBV11-2 with TRBJ1-6; D is unresolved. Germline lookup yields CDR1 SGHAT and CDR2 FQNNGV. Trimming removed 1 base from V and 7 bases from J, with 14 bases in between. The CDR3 extends over 16 amino acids. The CDR3: CASSLASGSSNSPLHF. Written as DNA, the CDR3 is TGTGCCAGCAGCTTAGCCTCCGGGTCCTCGAATTCACCCCTCCACTTT.

The chain has TRBV29-1 and TRBJ2-2; the D is unclear. Trimming shortened V by 4 bases and J by 0 bases, and 6 bases separated the two germline ends. Germline CDR1 SQVTM, CDR2 ANQGSEA. The CDR3 sequence is 13 residues long. The DNA of the CDR3 is TGCAGCGTTGTGACGGCGAACACCGGGGAGCTGTTTTTT. This translates into CSVVTANTGELFF.

Many counts were recorded for this clonotype. The rearrangement uses TRBV15 and TRBJ2-1; D may be TRBD1 (5 bases). CDR3 length equals 14 residues. V dropped 7 bases and J dropped 7 bases, with 17 bases sitting between them. Looked up from germline, CDR1 is LNHNV and CDR2 is YYDKDF (reference sequence). Here the CDR3 reads CATNKGDFENEQFF. The DNA of the CDR3 is TGTGCCACCAATAAAGGGGATTTCGAGAATGAGCAGTTCTTC.

The CDR3: CSAKGPLNTGELFF. CDR3 DNA sequence: TGCAGTGCTAAAGGGCCCTTGAACACCGGGGAGCTGTTTTTT. The genes are TRBV20-1 and TRBJ2-2; D is ambiguous. V gave up 4 bases and J gave up 1 base, with 10 bases separating them. The CDR3 spans 14 residues. Per the germline V gene, CDR1 is DFQATT and CDR2 is SNEGSKA (reference sequence).

The chain employs TRBV27 and TRBJ2-3; 9 bases agree with TRBD2. Germline V lookup: CDR1 MNHEY, CDR2 SMNVEV (reference sequence). The V and J ends lost 0 bases and 2 bases, in that order; junction bases with no gene match: 3. The CDR3 is 16 amino acids. Written as DNA, the CDR3 is TGTGCCAGCAGTTTATCAGCTAGCGGGGTCACAGATACGCAGTATTTT. This translates into CASSLSASGVTDTQYF.

V gene TRBV5-1 combines with J gene TRBJ2-6; D uncertain. CDR3 length equals 16 residues. Germline V gene data show CDR1 as SGHRS and CDR2 as YFSETQ. V shed 1 base and J shed 1 base, with 9 bases lying between them. Written as DNA, the CDR3 is TGCGCCAGCAGCTTGTCAGACTTTTCTGGGGCCAACGTCCTGACTTTC. Translated, it gives CASSLSDFSGANVLTF.

This clonotype was seen at least ten times. The chain joins TRBV5-1 to TRBJ2-3; 12 positions match TRBD2. Germline V gives CDR1 SGHRS, CDR2 YFSETQ. The CDR3 is 19 residues long. J lost 5 bases, V lost 0 bases, and 13 bases had no gene match. Here the CDR3 DNA reads TGCGCCAGCAGCTTGGAAGGATCCAAACTAGCGGGGGGTAGAGATACGCAGTATTTT. Translating gives CASSLEGSKLAGGRDTQYF.

At least ten counts were recorded for this clonotype. The chain is built from TRBV20-1 and TRBJ2-7; D could derive from TRBD1 or TRBD2 (5 bases each). From germline, CDR1 is DFQATT and CDR2 SNEGSKA (reference sequence). The CDR3 consists of 13 residues. The V end lost 0 bases, the J end lost 7 bases, and 13 bases lay between the germline ends. The CDR3 DNA sequence: TGCAGTGCTAGAGATCTTCGGGGCCAAGAGCAGTACTTC. It codes for CSARDLRGQEQYF.

The J gene is TRBJ2-5, the V gene TRBV7-2, with 8 bases matching TRBD1. Germline CDR1 and CDR2: SGHTA and FQGNSA. CDR3 size: 13 residues. Unmatched junction bases numbered 2, after V lost 5 bases and J lost 3 bases. The CDR3 spells CASSQDREETQYF. CDR3 DNA: TGTGCCAGCAGCCAGGACAGGGAAGAGACCCAGTACTTC.

The rearrangement uses TRBV20-1 and TRBJ2-4, with 7 bases aligning to TRBD1. In germline, CDR1 is DFQATT, CDR2 SNEGSKA (reference sequence). The CDR3 extends over 13 amino acids. J lost 5 bases, V lost 6 bases, and 7 bases had no gene match. CDR3 coding DNA: TGCAGTGCCTGGGACAGCCTACAAAACATTCAGTACTTC. It yields the protein CSAWDSLQNIQYF.